This T cell receptor (beta chain) originates from a study of blood T cell repertoires in COVID-19. For the study at large: The samples span acute and convalescent COVID-19 from the United States, Italy and Spain. From T cells, B-cell-depleted T cells, or PBMCs came the material, which was cDNA or gDNA.

The CDR3 length is 13 residues. Germline loops: CDR1 MDHEN, CDR2 SYDVKM. Deletions cut 3 bases from V and 2 bases from J, with 7 bases between. In the authors' workflow: Nucleated cell number was recorded as an estimate derived from reference gene primer amplification. The data were produced by immunoSEQ multiplex PCR, yet TCRdb's version contains in-frame clones alone and is incomplete. V, J and clone size are those of that table, while D and trimming were read from the DNA. Altogether more than 110,000 clones are present, under 90% being singletons, with the ten largest covering 8.8%. The V gene is TRBV28, the J gene TRBJ1-1; no definite D call. Sequenced material: peripheral blood. The receptor comes from an elderly woman in a cohort sampled during active or convalescent COVID-19. CDR3 sequence reads: CASSFSVNTEAFF. The CDR3, as DNA: TGTGCCAGCAGTTTCTCAGTTAACACTGAAGCTTTCTTT.